This T cell receptor beta chain was profiled in a study of T cells in tuberculosis. Whole-study results and caveats: Active tuberculosis patients had shorter CDR3-alpha; the beta difference was nonsignificant.

Concerning this clone: Antigen unknown.

The time point denotes: new active TB diagnosis, blood taken before or within 7 days of starting treatment. V lost 10 bases, J lost 7 bases, and 20 bases lay in between. CDR1 is SNHLY and CDR2 is FYNNEI in the germline V gene. The CDR3 has 13 residues. The table came from immunoSEQ multiplex PCR; TCRdb's copy has only in-frame clones and leaves some out. The data hold 31,000 or so clones, with roughly 88% observed a single time. The starting material was PBMCs, obtained at tuberculosis diagnosis. This clonotype originated in an adult with tuberculosis. The rearrangement uses TRBV2 and TRBJ2-7; possible D gene TRBD2, 6 bases. The CDR3 coding sequence is TGTGCCACGCAAGATACTAGCTCCGGGGAGCAGTACTTC. This sequence encodes CATQDTSSGEQYF.